This TCR beta chain derives from a study of blood T cell repertoires in COVID-19. Study-wide context: Sites across the United States, Italy and Spain contributed samples from acute and convalescent COVID-19. The analysed material was cDNA or gDNA that came from T cells, B-cell-depleted T cells, or PBMCs.

Method: immunoSEQ multiplex PCR; TCRdb's copy keeps in-frame clones and lacks some. Here the sample spans some 150,000 clones, about 87% being singletons. J lost 7 bases, V lost 4 bases, and 14 bases had no gene match. This CDR3 has 15 amino acids. Germline V gene lookup returns CDR1 SGHRS and CDR2 YFSETQ. The rearrangement joins TRBV5-1 to TRBJ2-7; 7 nucleotides line up with TRBD1. Sample: peripheral blood. The receptor's source is a woman aged 45-59 years with acute or convalescent COVID-19. The CDR3 here is CASSVRDSRLSEQYF. The CDR3 nucleotides read TGCGCCAGCAGCGTCCGGGACAGCCGTCTCTCAGAGCAGTACTTC.